This T cell receptor (beta chain) was sequenced in a study of circulating tumor DNA in untreated peripheral T-cell lymphoma. Study-wide context: Serial serum during treatment, plus baseline serum, was used to track tumor TCR clonotype ctDNA. The study's findings and limits: Baseline tissues yielded approximately 82% and baseline serum roughly 70% tumor-specific clonotype detection. Two patients with persistent post-therapy ctDNA stayed in remission.

A single count supports this clone. No antigen is known for it. Produced via immunoSEQ multiplex PCR; TCRdb's table is partial and in-frame only. This sample's table has more than 20 clones. V was cut by 5 bases and J by 5 bases, with 7 bases left in between. Germline V gene data show CDR1 as SEHNR and CDR2 as FQNEAQ (reference sequence). This CDR3 has 11 residues. The chain has TRBV7-9 and TRBJ2-7; tentatively, D is TRBD1 (5 bases). Sequencing was performed on cell-free DNA from blood serum. The clonotype originates from a human donor with peripheral T-cell lymphoma. CDR3 bases: TGTGCCAGCAGCCTAGGGGACGAGCAGTACTTC. It specifies CASSLGDEQYF.